The 4 T cell receptor beta chains reported below all come from one sample, sequenced in a study of T cells in Graves' hyperthyroidism and ophthalmopathy. TCR beta CDR3 regions were amplified from RNA. HTBI primers were employed in a first-round RT-PCR of the TCR CDR3. From the multiplex PCR reads, TCRdb called clonotypes with MiXCR, one entry per CDR3 protein. The sample holds about 500,000 distinct CDR3 sequences; about 45% are singletons and the top ten take about two fifths. The sequencing input was peripheral blood or thyroid tissue (not recorded which). The receptors shown here come from an adult woman with Graves' disease, either hyperthyroidism or ophthalmopathy (not recorded which).

This clonotype was detected only a few times. The gene calls are TRBV7-3 and TRBJ2-5, with 12 bases identical to TRBD2. Germline-derived CDR1 and CDR2 are SGHTA and FQGTGA. The CDR3 loop spans 13 amino acids. In DNA form, the CDR3 reads TGTGCTATGACTAGCGGGAGAATGGAGACCCAGTACTTC. Translated, it gives CAMTSGRMETQYF.

This clonotype showed up many times. The rearrangement joins TRBV20-1 to TRBJ2-5; D unclear. Per the germline V gene, CDR1 is DFQATT and CDR2 is SNEGSKA (reference sequence). V was shortened by 7 bases and J by 4 bases, with 10 bases between the two germline ends. The CDR3 loop spans 11 amino acids. CDR3 DNA sequence: TGCAGTGTGGTGGCGTTAGAGACCCAGTACTTC. Its translation: CSVVALETQYF.

This clonotype was recorded many times. The gene calls are TRBV11-2 and TRBJ1-6, with 7 bases identical to TRBD1. V shed 3 bases, J shed 9 bases, and the junction held 11 bases outside the gene matches. The V gene's germline CDR1 is SGHAT and CDR2 FQNNGV. The CDR3 sequence is 16 residues long. The CDR3 nucleotides are TGTGCCAGCAGCTTTTTGACAGGGCTGGTTGGTTCACCCCTCCACTTT. This gives the protein CASSFLTGLVGSPLHF.

This clonotype was recorded a few times. In DNA, the CDR3 is TGCGCCAGCAGCCAAGGGCAGGGTAGGAGCTCCTACGAGCAGTACTTC. This translates into CASSQGQGRSSYEQYF. The chain has TRBV4-1 and TRBJ2-7; a possible D gene is TRBD1 (5 bases). The CDR3 has 16 amino acids. Trimming took off 1 base at V and 0 bases at J, with 13 bases between the two ends. Germline V gene lookup returns CDR1 MGHRA and CDR2 YSYEKL.